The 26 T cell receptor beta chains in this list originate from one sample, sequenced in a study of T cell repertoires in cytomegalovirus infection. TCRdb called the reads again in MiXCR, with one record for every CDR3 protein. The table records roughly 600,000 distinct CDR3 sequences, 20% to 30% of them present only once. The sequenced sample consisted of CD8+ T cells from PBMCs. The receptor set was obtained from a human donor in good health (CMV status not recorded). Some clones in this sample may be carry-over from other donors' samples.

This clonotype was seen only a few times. CDR3 sequence: CASSYFDGTVLSWGYTF. DNA of the CDR3: TGTGCCAGCAGTTACTTCGATGGGACAGTGCTATCGTGGGGCTACACCTTC. This chain joins TRBV6-8 and TRBJ1-2; 7 bases match TRBD1. CDR3 length equals 17 residues. Germline loops: CDR1 MNHGY, CDR2 SAAAGT. The V and J ends lost 1 base and 8 bases, in that order; junction bases with no gene match: 16.

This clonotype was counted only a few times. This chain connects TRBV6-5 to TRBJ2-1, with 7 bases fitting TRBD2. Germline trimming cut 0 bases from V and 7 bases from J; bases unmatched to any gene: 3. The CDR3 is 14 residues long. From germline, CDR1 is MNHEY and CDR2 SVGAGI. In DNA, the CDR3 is TGTGCCAGCAGTTACTCGGGGGAGGGAAATGAGCAGTTCTTC. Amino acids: CASSYSGEGNEQFF.

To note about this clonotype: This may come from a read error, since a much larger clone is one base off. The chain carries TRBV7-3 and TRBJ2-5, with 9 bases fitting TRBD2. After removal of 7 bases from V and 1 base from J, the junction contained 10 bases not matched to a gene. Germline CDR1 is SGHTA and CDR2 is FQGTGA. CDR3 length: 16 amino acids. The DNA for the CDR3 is TGTGCCAGCAACGAAGGGCCTAGCGGGGCCCAAGAGACCCAGTACTTC. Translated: CASNEGPSGAQETQYF.

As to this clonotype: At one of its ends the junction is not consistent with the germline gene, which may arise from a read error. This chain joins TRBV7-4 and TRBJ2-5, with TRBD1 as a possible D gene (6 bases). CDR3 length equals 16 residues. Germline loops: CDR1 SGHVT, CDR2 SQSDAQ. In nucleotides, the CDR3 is TGTGCCAACAGCTCTTCCATAACAGGGACGGGAGAGACCCAGTACTTC. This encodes CANSSSITGTGETQYF.

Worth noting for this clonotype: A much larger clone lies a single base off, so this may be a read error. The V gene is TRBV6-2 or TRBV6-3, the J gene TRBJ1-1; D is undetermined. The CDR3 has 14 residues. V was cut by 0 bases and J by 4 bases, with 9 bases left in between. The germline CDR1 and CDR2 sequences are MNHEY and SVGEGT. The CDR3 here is CASSYSSESTEAFF. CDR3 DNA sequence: TGTGCCAGCAGTTACTCGTCCGAGAGCACTGAAGCTTTCTTT.

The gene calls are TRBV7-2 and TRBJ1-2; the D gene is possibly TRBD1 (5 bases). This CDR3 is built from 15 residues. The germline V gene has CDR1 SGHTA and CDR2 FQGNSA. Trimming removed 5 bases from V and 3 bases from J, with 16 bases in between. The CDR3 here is CASSAYGAMDYGYTF. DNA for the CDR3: TGTGCCAGCAGCGCTTATGGGGCGATGGACTATGGCTACACCTTC. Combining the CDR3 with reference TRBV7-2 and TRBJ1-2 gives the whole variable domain GAGVSQSPSNKVTEKGKDVELRCDPISGHTALYWYRQSLGQGLEFLIYFQGNSAPDKSGLPSDRFSAERTGGSVSTLTIQRTQQEDSAVYLCASSAYGAMDYGYTFGSGTRLTVV.

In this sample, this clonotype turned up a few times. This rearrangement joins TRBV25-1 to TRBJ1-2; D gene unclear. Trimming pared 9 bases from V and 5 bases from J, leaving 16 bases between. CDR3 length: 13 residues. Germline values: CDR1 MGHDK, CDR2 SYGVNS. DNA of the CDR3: TGTGCCAGGCCGACCGTTGTGGGGTATGGCTACACCTTC. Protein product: CARPTVVGYGYTF.

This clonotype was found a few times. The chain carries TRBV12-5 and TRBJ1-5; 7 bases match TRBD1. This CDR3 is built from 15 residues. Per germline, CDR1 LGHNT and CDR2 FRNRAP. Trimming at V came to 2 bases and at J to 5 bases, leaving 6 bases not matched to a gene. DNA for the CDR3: TGTGCTAGTGGTTTGACGACAGGGCGGGATCAGCCCCAGCATTTT. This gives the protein CASGLTTGRDQPQHF.

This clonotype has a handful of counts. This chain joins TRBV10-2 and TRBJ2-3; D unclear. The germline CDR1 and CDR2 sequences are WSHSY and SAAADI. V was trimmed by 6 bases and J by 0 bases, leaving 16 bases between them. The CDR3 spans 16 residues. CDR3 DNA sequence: TGCGCCAGCAGCGGCCAAGGACCTTCTAGCACAGATACGCAGTATTTT. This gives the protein CASSGQGPSSTDTQYF.

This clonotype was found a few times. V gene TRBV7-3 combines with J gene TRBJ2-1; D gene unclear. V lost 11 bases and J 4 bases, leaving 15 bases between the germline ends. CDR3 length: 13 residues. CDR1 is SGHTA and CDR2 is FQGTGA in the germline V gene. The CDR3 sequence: CAAISVAYNEQFF. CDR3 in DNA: TGTGCCGCGATTTCGGTGGCGTACAATGAGCAGTTCTTC.

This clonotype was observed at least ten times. The CDR3 loop reads CASGHSSGGPYNEQFF. The CDR3 region has the DNA TGTGCTAGTGGTCACAGCAGCGGGGGGCCCTACAATGAGCAGTTCTTC. This chain uses TRBV12-5 with TRBJ2-1; 9 bases line up with TRBD2. V dropped 5 bases and J dropped 2; count of bases not matched to a gene: 7. CDR3 length: 16 amino acids. Germline V lookup: CDR1 LGHNT, CDR2 FRNRAP.

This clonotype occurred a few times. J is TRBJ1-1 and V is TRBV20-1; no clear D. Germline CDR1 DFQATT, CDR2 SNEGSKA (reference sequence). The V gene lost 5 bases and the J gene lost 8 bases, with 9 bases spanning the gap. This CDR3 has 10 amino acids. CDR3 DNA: TGCAGTGCTGTCCGGGCCGAAGCTTTCTTT. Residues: CSAVRAEAFF.

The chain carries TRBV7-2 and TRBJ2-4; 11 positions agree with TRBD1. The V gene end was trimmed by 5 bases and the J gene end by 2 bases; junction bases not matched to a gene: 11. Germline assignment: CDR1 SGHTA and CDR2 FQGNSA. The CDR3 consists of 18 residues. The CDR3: CASSLWTGGWESKNIQYF. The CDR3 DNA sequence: TGTGCCAGCAGCCTGTGGACAGGGGGCTGGGAATCCAAAAACATTCAGTACTTC.

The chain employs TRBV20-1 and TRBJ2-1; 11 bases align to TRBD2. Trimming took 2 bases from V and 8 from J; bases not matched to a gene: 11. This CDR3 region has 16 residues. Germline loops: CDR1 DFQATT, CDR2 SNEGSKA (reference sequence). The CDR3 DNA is TGCAGTGCTAGACCTAGCGGGGGGTCTTTTAAGCATGAGCAGTTCTTC. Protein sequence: CSARPSGGSFKHEQFF.

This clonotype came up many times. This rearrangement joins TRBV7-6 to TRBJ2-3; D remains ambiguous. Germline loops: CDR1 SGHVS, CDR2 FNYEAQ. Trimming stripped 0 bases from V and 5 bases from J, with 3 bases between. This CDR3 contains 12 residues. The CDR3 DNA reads TGTGCCAGCAGCTTAGCCCTAGATACGCAGTATTTT. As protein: CASSLALDTQYF.

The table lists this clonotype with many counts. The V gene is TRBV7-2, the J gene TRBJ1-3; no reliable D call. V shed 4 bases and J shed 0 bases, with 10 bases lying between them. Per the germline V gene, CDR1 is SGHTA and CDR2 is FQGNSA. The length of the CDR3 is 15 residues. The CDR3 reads CASSYRRSSGNTIYF. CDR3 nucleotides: TGTGCCAGCAGCTACAGACGGTCCTCTGGAAACACCATATATTTT.

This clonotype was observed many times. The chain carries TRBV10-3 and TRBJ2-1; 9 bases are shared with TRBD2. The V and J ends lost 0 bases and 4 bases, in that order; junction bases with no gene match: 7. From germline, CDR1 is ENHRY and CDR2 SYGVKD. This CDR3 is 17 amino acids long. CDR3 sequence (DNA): TGTGCCATCAGTGAGTCAACTCTAGCGGGGAATTACAATGAGCAGTTCTTC. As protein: CAISESTLAGNYNEQFF.

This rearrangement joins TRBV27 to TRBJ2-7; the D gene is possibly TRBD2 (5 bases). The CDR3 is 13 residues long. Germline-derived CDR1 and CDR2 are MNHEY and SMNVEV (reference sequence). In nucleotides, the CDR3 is TGTGCCGGCAGACCCCGGGGCTCCTACGAGCAGTACGTC. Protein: CAGRPRGSYEQYV.

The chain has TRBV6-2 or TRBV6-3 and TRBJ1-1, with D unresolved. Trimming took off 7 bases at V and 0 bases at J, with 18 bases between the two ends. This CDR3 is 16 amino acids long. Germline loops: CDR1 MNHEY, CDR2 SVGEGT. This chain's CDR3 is CASILQEGVMNTEAFF. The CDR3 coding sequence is TGTGCCAGCATTCTTCAAGAGGGAGTTATGAACACTGAAGCTTTCTTT.

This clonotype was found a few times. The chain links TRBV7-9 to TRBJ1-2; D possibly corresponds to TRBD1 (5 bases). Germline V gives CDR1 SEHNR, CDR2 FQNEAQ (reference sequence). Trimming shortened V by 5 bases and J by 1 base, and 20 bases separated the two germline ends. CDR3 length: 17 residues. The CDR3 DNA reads TGTGCCAGCAGCCCCCCCCGGAGGGACGGGGGTAACTATGGCTACACCTTC. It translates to CASSPPRRDGGNYGYTF.

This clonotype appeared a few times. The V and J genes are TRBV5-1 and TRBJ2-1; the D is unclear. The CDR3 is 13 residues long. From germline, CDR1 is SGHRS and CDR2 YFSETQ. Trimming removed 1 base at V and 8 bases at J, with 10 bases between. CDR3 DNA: TGCGCCAGCAGCTTGCCCCCCTGGGATGAGCAGTTCTTC. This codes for CASSLPPWDEQFF.

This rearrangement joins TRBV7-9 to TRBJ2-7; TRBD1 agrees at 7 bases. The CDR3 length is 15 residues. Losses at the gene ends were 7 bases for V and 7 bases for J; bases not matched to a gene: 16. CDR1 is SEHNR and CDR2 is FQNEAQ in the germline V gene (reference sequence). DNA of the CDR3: TGTGCCAGCATCCACCCCGGCCAGGGGGTGAGGGAGCAGTACTTC. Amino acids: CASIHPGQGVREQYF. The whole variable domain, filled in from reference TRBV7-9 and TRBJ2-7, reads DTGVSQNPRHKITKRGQNVTFRCDPISEHNRLYWYRQTLGQGPEFLTYFQNEAQLEKSRLLSDRFSAERPKGSFSTLEIQRTEQGDSAMYLCASIHPGQGVREQYFGPGTRLTVT.

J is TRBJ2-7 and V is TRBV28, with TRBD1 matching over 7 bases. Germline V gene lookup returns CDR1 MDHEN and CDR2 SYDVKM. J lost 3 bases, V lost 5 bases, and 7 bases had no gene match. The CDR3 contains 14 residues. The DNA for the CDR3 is TGTGCCAGCAGTCGGAGGACAGGTAGCTACGAGCAGTACTTC. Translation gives CASSRRTGSYEQYF.

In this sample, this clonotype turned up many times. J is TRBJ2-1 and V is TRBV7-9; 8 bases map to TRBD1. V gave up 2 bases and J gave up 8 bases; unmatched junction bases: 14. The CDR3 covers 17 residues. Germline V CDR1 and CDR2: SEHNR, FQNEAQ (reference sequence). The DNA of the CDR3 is TGTGCCAGCAGCTTATACCCTCCTTTACAGGGGGTTGATGAGCAGTTCTTC. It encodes CASSLYPPLQGVDEQFF.

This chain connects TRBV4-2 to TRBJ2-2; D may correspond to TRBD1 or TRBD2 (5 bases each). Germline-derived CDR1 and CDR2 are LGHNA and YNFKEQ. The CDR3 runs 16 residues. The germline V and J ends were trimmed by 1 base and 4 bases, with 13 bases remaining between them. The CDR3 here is CASSQAGDGLTGELFF. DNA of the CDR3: TGTGCCAGCAGCCAAGCCGGGGACGGGCTCACCGGGGAGCTGTTTTTT.

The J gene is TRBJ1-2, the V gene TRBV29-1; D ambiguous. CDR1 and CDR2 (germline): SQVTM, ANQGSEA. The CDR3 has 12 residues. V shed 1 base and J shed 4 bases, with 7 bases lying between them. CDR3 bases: TGCAGCGTTGAAGGGACCCGCTATGGCTACACCTTC. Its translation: CSVEGTRYGYTF.